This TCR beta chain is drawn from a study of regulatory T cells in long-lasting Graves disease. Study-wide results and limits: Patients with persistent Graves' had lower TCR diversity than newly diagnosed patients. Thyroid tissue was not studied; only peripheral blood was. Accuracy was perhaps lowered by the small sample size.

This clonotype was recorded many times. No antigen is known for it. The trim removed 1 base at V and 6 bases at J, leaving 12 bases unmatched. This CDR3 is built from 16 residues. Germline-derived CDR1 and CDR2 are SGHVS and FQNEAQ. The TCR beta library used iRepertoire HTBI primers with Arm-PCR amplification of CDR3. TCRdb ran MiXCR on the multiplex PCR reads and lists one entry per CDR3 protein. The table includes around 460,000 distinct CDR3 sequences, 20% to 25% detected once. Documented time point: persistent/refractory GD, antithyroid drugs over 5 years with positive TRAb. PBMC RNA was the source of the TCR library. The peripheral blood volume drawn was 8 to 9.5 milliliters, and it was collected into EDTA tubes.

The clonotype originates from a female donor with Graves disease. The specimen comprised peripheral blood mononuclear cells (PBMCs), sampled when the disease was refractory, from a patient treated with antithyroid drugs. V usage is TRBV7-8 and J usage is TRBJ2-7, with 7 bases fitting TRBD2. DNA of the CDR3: TGTGCCAGCAGCTTAGGTCGGAGGCGGGGGAGTGGCGAGCAGTACTTC. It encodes CASSLGRRRGSGEQYF.